This T cell receptor beta chain originates from a study of blood T cell repertoires in COVID-19. At the level of the study: Material from acute and convalescent COVID-19 was sourced from the United States, Italy and Spain. PBMCs, B-cell-depleted T cells, or T cells were the source of the cDNA or gDNA that made up the material.

The CDR3 totals 16 residues. The germline CDR1 and CDR2 sequences are DFQATT and SNEGSKA (reference sequence). V shed 3 bases, J shed 0 bases, and the junction held 4 bases outside the gene matches. In the original workflow: Amplification of reference gene primers provided the estimated nucleated cell counts. Assay used: immunoSEQ multiplex PCR; TCRdb lists only in-frame clones, some missing. V and J calls and clone size are as listed in that table; D and trimming were resolved from the DNA. The sample holds fewer than 60,000 clones; 75% to 90% are singletons and the top ten take approximately 6.4%. V gene TRBV20-1 combines with J gene TRBJ2-5, with TRBD2 identical over 13 bases. The material sequenced was peripheral blood. The sequence was collected from a man aged 55 to 70 with acute or convalescent COVID-19. The CDR3 nucleotides are TGCAGTGCTAGTGGGGGACTAGCGGGGAACCAAGAGACCCAGTACTTC. This codes for CSASGGLAGNQETQYF.